This T cell receptor (beta chain) was identified during a study of CD8 T cells in ankylosing spondylitis. Whole-study findings and limits: Disease-linked clones had a CD8+ phenotype and relatively low frequency in peripheral blood. For ankylosing spondylitis blood, a TCR beta motif of seven to nine highly homologous variants appeared characteristic. Clones tied to disease were said to be significantly enriched in matched ankylosing spondylitis synovial fluid. Several of the motif variants were reported before in synovial fluid and blood from reactive arthritis.

In germline, CDR1 is MNHEY, CDR2 SVGAGI. V was pared by 4 bases and J by 4 bases, with 1 base of the junction left unmatched. The CDR3 spans 13 residues. Using quantitative 5'-RACE with molecular barcodes, the authors made TCR beta libraries. Each CDR3 protein gets one entry after TCRdb re-called the 5' RACE reads with MiXCR. The sample consists of about 800,000 distinct CDR3 sequences, approximately 12% of them appearing once. This clonotype was counted a few times. Its antigen is undetermined. The specimen was blood, either unsorted or a sorted T cell fraction (not recorded which). The genes are TRBV6-5 and TRBJ2-1, with 7 nucleotides matching TRBD1. The clonotype originates from a male donor with ankylosing spondylitis. The CDR3 is CASSSGQYNEQFF. The CDR3 bases are TGTGCCAGCAGTTCGGGACAGTACAATGAGCAGTTCTTC.